This entry describes one TCR beta chain. The antigen remains undetermined. These data are taken from a study of graft-versus-host responses after intestinal transplantation. Study background: Anti-thymocyte globulin induction, then tacrolimus and steroids for about 3 years, went to all recipients.

The CDR3 totals 13 residues. The germline gives CDR1 MNHEY, CDR2 SMNVEV (reference sequence). Deletions cut 2 bases from V and 0 bases from J, with 4 bases between. The data were produced by immunoSEQ multiplex PCR, yet TCRdb's version contains in-frame clones alone and is incomplete. The sample lists tens of thousands of clones, 85% to 95% occurring once. Whole-study findings and limits: There were GvH clones found in recipient marrow, and some of them appeared first in ileum or blood. Within allografts, high graft-versus-host to host-versus-graft clonal ratios were seen among patients with graft-donor T cell macrochimerism. Early after transplant, HvG clones declined as circulating GvH clones peaked.

The receptor comes from a human donor who was the organ donor for an intestinal transplant. Sequencing was performed on unstimulated CD8+ T cells sorted from spleen or lymph node cells, taken before transplant. The chain links TRBV27 to TRBJ1-1; D is ambiguous. CDR3 residues: CASSLGLNTEAFF. CDR3 nucleotide sequence: TGTGCCAGCAGTTTAGGGCTGAACACTGAAGCTTTCTTT.